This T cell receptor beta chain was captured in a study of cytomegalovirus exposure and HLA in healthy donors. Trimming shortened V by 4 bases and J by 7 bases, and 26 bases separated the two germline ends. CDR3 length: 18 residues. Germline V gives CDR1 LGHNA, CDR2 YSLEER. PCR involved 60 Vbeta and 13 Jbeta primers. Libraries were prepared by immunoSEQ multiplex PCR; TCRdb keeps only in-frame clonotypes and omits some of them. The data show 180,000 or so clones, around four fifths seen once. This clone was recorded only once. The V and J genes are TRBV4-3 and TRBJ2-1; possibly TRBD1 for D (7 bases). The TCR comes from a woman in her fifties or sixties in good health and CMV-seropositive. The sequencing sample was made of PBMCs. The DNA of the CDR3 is TGCGCCAGCAGCCCAAGGATCGCGGGACAGCCTCATAGGAATGAGCAGTTCTTC. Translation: CASSPRIAGQPHRNEQFF.